This passage covers 18 T cell receptor beta chains from one sample sequenced in a study of T cells after posttransplantation cyclophosphamide. TCRdb keeps only in-frame clones here, not all; method: immunoSEQ multiplex PCR. The data show approximately 1,200 clones, with none appearing a single time. Treatment was busulfan-fludarabine conditioning, a marrow graft, and cyclophosphamide on days +3 and +4. The sample consisted of PBMCs, taken 84 days after allogeneic stem cell transplant with posttransplant cyclophosphamide. Receptor source: a male patient aged 25-45 years who received an allogeneic stem cell transplant from a related donor, was CMV-positive, and had no GVHD. Some of these T cells may belong to the graft donor.

By its share, this clone is medium-sized. The chain joins TRBV7-9 to TRBJ2-7; 11 bases agree with TRBD2. CDR1 is SEHNR and CDR2 is FQNEAQ in the germline V gene (reference sequence). The length of the CDR3 is 15 residues. V lost 4 bases and J lost 4; bases outside the gene matches: 6. The CDR3 sequence is CASSSEPSGRYEQYF. The CDR3 region has the DNA TGTGCCAGCAGCTCAGAGCCTAGCGGGAGGTACGAGCAGTACTTC.

By sample share, this clone is medium-sized. The chain carries TRBV7-2 and TRBJ2-7; 10 bases fit TRBD1. Germline loops: CDR1 SGHTA, CDR2 FQGNSA. The CDR3 runs to 14 residues. V was pared by 4 bases and J by 2 bases, with 2 bases of the junction left unmatched. The CDR3 DNA is TGTGCCAGCAGCTCCGACAGGGGGCCCTACGAGCAGTACTTC. It codes for CASSSDRGPYEQYF.

This clone qualifies as medium-sized (0.01 to 0.1%). The chain joins TRBV7-9 to TRBJ1-5; 7 bases are a match to TRBD1. Germline CDR1 SEHNR, CDR2 FQNEAQ (reference sequence). This CDR3 comprises 13 residues. J was trimmed by 4 bases and V by 5 bases; bases with no gene match: 2. CDR3 protein: CASSAQGNQPQHF. The CDR3 DNA reads TGTGCCAGCAGCGCACAGGGGAATCAGCCCCAGCATTTT. Complete variable domain (other parts from reference TRBV7-9 and TRBJ1-5): DTGVSQNPRHKITKRGQNVTFRCDPISEHNRLYWYRQTLGQGPEFLTYFQNEAQLEKSRLLSDRFSAERPKGSFSTLEIQRTEQGDSAMYLCASSAQGNQPQHFGDGTRLSIL.

By its share, this clone is medium-sized. The rearrangement links TRBV7-9 to TRBJ1-2; the D gene is possibly TRBD1 (5 bases). The germline V and J ends were trimmed by 5 bases and 8 bases, with 9 bases remaining between them. The CDR3 length is 11 residues. CDR1 is SEHNR and CDR2 is FQNEAQ in the germline V gene (reference sequence). The CDR3 sequence: CASSPGNGYTF. The DNA of the CDR3 is TGTGCCAGCAGCCCAGGGAACGGCTACACCTTC.

This clone counts as medium-sized. The V gene is TRBV12-3 or TRBV12-4, the J gene TRBJ1-5, with D possibly TRBD1 on 5 matching bases. V lost 1 base and J 7 bases, leaving 11 bases between the germline ends. The CDR3 runs 14 residues. CDR3: CASSLGGLGQPQHF. CDR3 bases: TGTGCCAGCAGTTTAGGGGGACTGGGGCAGCCCCAGCATTTT.

By its share, this clone is medium-sized. The rearrangement joins TRBV12-3 or TRBV12-4 to TRBJ1-2, with a tentative D call TRBD1 (5 bases). The CDR3 consists of 15 residues. The V gene lost 5 bases and the J gene lost 4 bases, with 17 bases spanning the gap. CDR3 in DNA: TGTGCCAGCAGTCTCTCGGGGGACTACACCTATGGCTACACCTTC. It is translated as CASSLSGDYTYGYTF.

By frequency in the sample, this clone is medium-sized. This chain uses TRBV5-5 with TRBJ2-2; TRBD2 is a possible D gene (6 bases). Trimming pared 0 bases from V and 3 bases from J, leaving 21 bases between. This CDR3 has 19 amino acids. Germline V lookup: CDR1 SGHKS, CDR2 YYEKEE (reference sequence). This CDR3 reads CASSLAWLARALDTGELFF. CDR3 nucleotides: TGTGCCAGCAGCTTGGCTTGGCTAGCGAGGGCCCTGGACACCGGGGAGCTGTTTTTT.

This clone ranks as medium-sized. The chain couples TRBV12-3 or TRBV12-4 to TRBJ1-1; weak D call: TRBD1 (5 bases). V was clipped by 6 bases and J by 1 base, with 12 bases between them. CDR3 length: 14 amino acids. The CDR3 sequence is CASRPQTANTEAFF. The CDR3 bases are TGTGCCAGCAGGCCCCAGACAGCGAACACTGAAGCTTTCTTT.

By its share, this clone is medium-sized. This chain uses TRBV5-1 with TRBJ2-1; D possibly corresponds to TRBD1 (5 bases). The CDR3 extends over 15 amino acids. Germline V gene lookup returns CDR1 SGHRS and CDR2 YFSETQ. The ends were cut back, 4 bases at V and 6 bases at J, with 17 bases in the middle. The chain's CDR3 is CASSREPHRSNEQFF. CDR3 coding DNA: TGCGCCAGCAGCCGAGAACCTCACAGGAGCAATGAGCAGTTCTTC.

In its sample, this clone was seen many times. The chain uses TRBV11-2 and TRBJ2-2, with D perhaps matching TRBD2 (5 bases). The germline V and J ends were trimmed by 4 bases and 7 bases, with 7 bases remaining between them. Germline values: CDR1 SGHAT, CDR2 FQNNGV. There are 12 residues in the CDR3. CDR3 DNA: TGTGCCAGCAGCTCAACTAGCGGGGAGCTGTTTTTT. Translation gives CASSSTSGELFF.

This clone is labeled as medium-sized. The chain joins TRBV6-1 to TRBJ2-7, with 7 bases fitting TRBD1. The length of the CDR3 is 15 residues. V was clipped by 5 bases and J by 2 bases; unmatched bases: 9. In germline, CDR1 is MNHNS, CDR2 SASEGT. The CDR3 DNA follows: TGTGCCAGCAGTCGGGACAGTCGATCCGCCTACGAGCAGTACTTC. This encodes CASSRDSRSAYEQYF.

There are many counts of this clone. This chain connects TRBV6-6 to TRBJ2-3, with 8 bases lining up with TRBD1. Germline values: CDR1 MNHNY, CDR2 SVGAGI (reference sequence). The CDR3 spans 14 residues. The junction had 1 base not matched to a gene; V was cut back by 5 bases and J by 0 bases. In nucleotides, the CDR3 is TGTGCCAGCAGTCGGACAGGGAGCACAGATACGCAGTATTTT. Protein sequence: CASSRTGSTDTQYF.

This clone rates as medium-sized (0.01 to 0.1%). The V call is TRBV7-2, the J call TRBJ2-1, with 11 positions matching TRBD2. Germline loops: CDR1 SGHTA, CDR2 FQGNSA. V shed 2 bases and J 7 bases; nucleotides not matched to a gene: 4. The CDR3 spans 15 residues. CDR3 sequence reads: CASSLTSGSWNEQFF. The CDR3, as DNA: TGTGCCAGCAGCTTAACTAGCGGGAGTTGGAATGAGCAGTTCTTC.

By frequency in the sample, this clone is medium-sized. The V call is TRBV5-5, the J call TRBJ2-2, with TRBD1 as a possible D gene (5 bases). From germline, CDR1 is SGHKS and CDR2 YYEKEE (reference sequence). The CDR3 loop spans 14 amino acids. V lost 3 bases, J lost 6 bases, and 12 bases lay in between. CDR3 DNA sequence: TGTGCCAGCAGCTCAAGACAGCAGGCCGGGGAGCTGTTTTTT. Protein sequence: CASSSRQQAGELFF.

The V call is TRBV6-5, the J call TRBJ1-6; weak D call: TRBD1 (6 bases). The V end was cut by 0 bases, the J end by 10 bases, with 16 bases between. Germline V gene lookup returns CDR1 MNHEY and CDR2 SVGAGI. CDR3 length equals 16 residues. CDR3 in amino acids: CASSYSSQGKGSPLHF. The CDR3 DNA follows: TGTGCCAGCAGTTACTCGTCGCAGGGGAAGGGATCACCCCTCCACTTT.

By share, this clone ranks as medium-sized. This chain joins TRBV6-5 and TRBJ2-4; 7 nucleotides align to TRBD2. The CDR3 length is 15 residues. The germline CDR1 and CDR2 sequences are MNHEY and SVGAGI. V dropped 9 bases and J dropped 1; count of bases not matched to a gene: 9. DNA for the CDR3: TGTGCCAGTTTCCCACGGGGGGTGGCCAAAAACATTCAGTACTTC. Its protein is CASFPRGVAKNIQYF.

In its sample, this clone is medium-sized (0.01 to 0.1%). The CDR3 region is CASSFSGGAGWTEAFF. The DNA for the CDR3 is TGTGCCAGCAGTTTCTCAGGGGGCGCGGGTTGGACTGAAGCTTTCTTT. V usage is TRBV6-5 and J usage is TRBJ1-1; 8 bases agree with TRBD1. V gave up 4 bases and J gave up 5 bases; unmatched junction bases: 12. CDR1 and CDR2 (germline): MNHEY, SVGAGI. The CDR3 runs 16 residues.

Ten or more counts support this clone. CDR3 loop: CASSLSTGSDIQYF. The CDR3 DNA reads as TGTGCCAGCAGCTTATCAACAGGGAGTGACATTCAGTACTTC. This chain connects TRBV7-9 to TRBJ2-4; TRBD1 is a possible D gene (6 bases). CDR3 length: 14 amino acids. V was shortened by 2 bases and J by 8 bases, with 13 bases between the two germline ends. Germline loops: CDR1 SEHNR, CDR2 FQNEAQ (reference sequence).